This entry features one TCR beta chain sequence. Other DNA sequences in the sample encode the same CDR3. The assay was run at deep level. Generated by immunoSEQ multiplex PCR, the TCRdb table keeps only in-frame clones and is missing some. This sample has about 2 million clones; about 95% occur once, and the top ten carry around 1.1%. The sample comes from a study of shared clonotypes between healthy human individuals. Terminally differentiated effector memory CD45RA+ cells were left out of the naive CD8 fraction, which was CD45RO-negative and positively selected for CCR7. The CDR3 extends over 13 amino acids. Germline CDR1 is MNHEY and CDR2 is SMNVEV (reference sequence). V lost 0 bases and J lost 5, with 7 bases in between.

The chain joins TRBV27 to TRBJ2-5, with D unresolved. The clonotype was recovered from a man aged 18 to 30 in good health. The sequenced sample consisted of naive CD8+ T cells sorted from blood. The CDR3: CASSLSGSETQYF. CDR3 nucleotide sequence: TGTGCCAGCAGTTTATCGGGAAGCGAGACCCAGTACTTC.